These T cell receptor beta chains were read from a single sample in a study of shared clonotypes between healthy human individuals. TCRdb keeps only in-frame clones here, not all; method: immunoSEQ multiplex PCR. Of about 2.1 million clones in the sample, just over 90% were seen once. The sample taken for sequencing was naive CD8+ T cells from PBMCs. The receptors derive from a man between 18 and 29 years old in good health. Some clones in this sample may be carry-over from other donors' samples. CDR3s include the opening cysteine and the closing phenylalanine or tryptophan. A D gene is named only where the DNA matches it firmly. The size field is filled for only some rows; it gives once, few, many or a size class.

v_call	clone_size	d_call	j_call	cdr3_aa	cdr3_nt
TRBV4-1	-	TRBD2	TRBJ2-3	CASSPRGGRTDTQYF	TGCGCCAGCAGCCCCCGGGGCGGGAGAACAGATACGCAGTATTTT
TRBV7-9	-	TRBD1	TRBJ2-7	CASSLGPGQGRFEQYF	TGTGCCAGCAGCTTAGGACCGGGACAGGGTCGGTTCGAGCAGTACTTC
TRBV11-2	once	-	TRBJ2-1	CASSPRRDEQFF	TGTGCCAGCAGCCCCCGGCGGGATGAGCAGTTCTTC
TRBV11-3	-	TRBD2	TRBJ2-1	CASSLLAGGDNEQFF	TGTGCCAGCAGTTTACTAGCGGGAGGGGACAATGAGCAGTTCTTC
TRBV7-8	-	-	TRBJ1-5	CASSRMAGGNQPQHF	TGTGCCAGCAGCCGAATGGCAGGGGGCAATCAGCCCCAGCATTTT
TRBV28	-	-	TRBJ2-5	CASSLWDPGHRIQETQYF	TGTGCCAGCAGTTTATGGGACCCGGGACACCGAATCCAAGAGACCCAGTACTTC
TRBV5-1	-	TRBD2	TRBJ2-7	CASSSPLGLAGVEAYEQYF	TGCGCCAGCAGCTCTCCCCTGGGACTAGCGGGAGTAGAGGCCTACGAGCAGTACTTC
TRBV11-2	-	TRBD2	TRBJ2-7	CASSPGLAGLYEQYF	TGTGCCAGCAGCCCTGGACTAGCGGGATTGTACGAGCAGTACTTC
TRBV27	-	-	TRBJ2-1	CASSFGGGGYNEQFF	TGTGCCAGCAGTTTTGGGGGAGGGGGATACAATGAGCAGTTCTTC
TRBV19	-	-	TRBJ2-7	CASSMSLIIAYEQYF	TGTGCCAGTAGTATGTCCCTGATTATTGCCTACGAGCAGTACTTC
TRBV19	-	-	TRBJ2-7	CASSLGTAYEQYF	TGTGCCAGTAGTCTCGGGACTGCCTACGAGCAGTACTTC
TRBV19	-	TRBD2	TRBJ2-1	CASSTLGAGVNNEQFF	TGTGCCAGTAGTACCCTAGGAGCGGGAGTCAACAATGAGCAGTTCTTC
TRBV19	-	TRBD1	TRBJ1-1	CASSFGQAEAFF	TGTGCCAGTAGTTTCGGACAGGCAGAAGCTTTCTTT
TRBV6-6	-	-	TRBJ2-1	CASSYKASESYNEQFF	TGTGCCAGCAGTTACAAGGCTAGCGAGTCCTACAATGAGCAGTTCTTC
TRBV28	once	-	TRBJ1-5	CASSLRAPRQSNQPQHF	TGTGCCAGCAGTTTGAGGGCCCCCCGACAGAGCAATCAGCCCCAGCATTTT